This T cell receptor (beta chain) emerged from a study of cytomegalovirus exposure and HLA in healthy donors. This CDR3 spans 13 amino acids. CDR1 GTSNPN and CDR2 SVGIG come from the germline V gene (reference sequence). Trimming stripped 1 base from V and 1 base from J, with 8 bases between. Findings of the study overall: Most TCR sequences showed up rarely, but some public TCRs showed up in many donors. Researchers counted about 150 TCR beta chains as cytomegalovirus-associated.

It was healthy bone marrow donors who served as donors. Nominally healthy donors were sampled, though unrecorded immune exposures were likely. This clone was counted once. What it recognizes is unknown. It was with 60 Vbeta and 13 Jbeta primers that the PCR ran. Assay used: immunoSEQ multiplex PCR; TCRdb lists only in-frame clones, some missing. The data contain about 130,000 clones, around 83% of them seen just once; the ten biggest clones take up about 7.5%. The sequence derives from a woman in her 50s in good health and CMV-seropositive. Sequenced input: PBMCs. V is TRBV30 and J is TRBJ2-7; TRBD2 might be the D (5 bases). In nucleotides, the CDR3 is TGTGCCTGGAGTGCGGGGTTTTCCTACGAGCAGTACTTC. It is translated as CAWSAGFSYEQYF.